This TCR beta chain was found in a study of blood T cell repertoires in COVID-19 (dated by TCRdb to the early 2020s). With respect to the entire study: The collaborator samples originated in the United States, Italy and Spain and spanned the acute and convalescent phases of COVID-19. The material from the prospective study consisted of cDNA or gDNA derived from T cells, B-cell-depleted T cells, or PBMCs. The repertoires were released in a freely available public database intended as a resource for research on the immune response to SARS-CoV-2. Where available, HLA class I and class II types were obtained from metadata supplied by the sample provider rather than from assay-based typing. Deeply sampled blood TCRbeta repertoires from subjects exposed to, actively infected with, or recovered from COVID-19 were included in the dataset. Nearly every sample came with metadata listing a de-identified subject ID, COVID-19 status, age in years and sex. Samples came from the ongoing ImmuneRACE study (first 160 participants) plus 1,254 subjects from 6 global collaborators. Points the paper makes about the study in general: How much clinical and demographic metadata was included differed by source and by participant, and the metadata was provided uncurated.

Concerning this clone itself: Its antigen target is currently unknown. No base-level quality is on record; no much larger clone is a single base apart.

TCRbeta CDR3 regions were amplified from genomic DNA using the immunoSEQ Assay, a bias-controlled multiplex PCR. Concerning the study's data processing: Within the assay, amplification of reference gene primers was used to estimate how many nucleated cells each sample contained. Sequence reads were collapsed and filtered to measure the absolute abundance of every unique TCRbeta CDR3 rearrangement. For each sample, productive Simpson clonality was calculated as the square root of Simpson's diversity index across productive rearrangements. TCRdb stores this immuneACCESS table with in-frame sequences only. Part of the clones is absent; in the studies checked, under half of the shortfall reflects unresolved V genes, and no reason is known for the rest. V, J and clone size were drawn from that table, and D and trimming were deduced from the DNA. A total of 120,000 or so clones appear in this sample, roughly 79% of them only once. The ten largest clones add up to 25% of the sample.

According to the germline V gene (reference sequence), CDR1 reads MNHEY and CDR2 reads SMNVEV. From the cysteine up to the phenylalanine, the CDR3 has a length of 14 residues. Only CDR3 DNA is held: 42 bases, read in frame from base 1. Trimming at the junction amounts to 8 bases on V and 0 bases on J, and the germline ends lie 8 bases apart. Each collaborating institution followed its own protocols to collect whole blood in K2EDTA tubes. For TCRbeta analysis, collaborator samples were shipped as frozen whole blood, as isolated PBMCs, or as DNA extracted from either sample type. Sequenced input: peripheral blood. Recombination connected TRBV27 to TRBJ2-6, with TRBD2 tentatively as D gene (6 bases match). This receptor was taken from a human donor in a cohort sampled during active COVID-19. The CDR3 region: CASGGSSGANVLTF. The DNA reads as follows: TGTGCCAGCGGGGGGTCCTCTGGGGCCAACGTCCTGACTTTC.